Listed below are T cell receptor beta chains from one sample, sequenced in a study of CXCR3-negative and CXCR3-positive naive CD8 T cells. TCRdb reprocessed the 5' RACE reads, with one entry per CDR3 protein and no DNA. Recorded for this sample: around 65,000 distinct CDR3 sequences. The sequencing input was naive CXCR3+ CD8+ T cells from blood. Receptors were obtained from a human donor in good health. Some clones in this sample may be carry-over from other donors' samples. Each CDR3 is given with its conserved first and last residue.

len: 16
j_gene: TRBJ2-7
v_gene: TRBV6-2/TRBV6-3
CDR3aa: CASSYSQHLPSYEQYF

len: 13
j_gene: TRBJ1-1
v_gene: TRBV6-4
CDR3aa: CASSDGFGTEAFF

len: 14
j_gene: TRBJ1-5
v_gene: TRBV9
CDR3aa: CASSGGYGNQPQHF

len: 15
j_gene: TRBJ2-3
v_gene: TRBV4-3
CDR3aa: CASSQRGGGTDTQYF

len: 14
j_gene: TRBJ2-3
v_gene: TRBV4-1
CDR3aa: CASSQDRITDTQYF

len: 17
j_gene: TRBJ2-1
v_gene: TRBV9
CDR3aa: CASSLNRDPSSYNEQFF

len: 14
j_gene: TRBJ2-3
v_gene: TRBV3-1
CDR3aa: CASSQVGEPDTQYF

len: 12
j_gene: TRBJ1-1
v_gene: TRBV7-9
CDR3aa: CASSGGQGEAFF

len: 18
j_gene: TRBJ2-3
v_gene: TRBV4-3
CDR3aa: CASSQEGKGDRNTDTQYF

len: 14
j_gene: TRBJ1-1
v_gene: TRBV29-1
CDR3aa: CSVERGGLNTEAFF

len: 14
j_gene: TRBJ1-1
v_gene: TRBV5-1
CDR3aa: CASSLGPVGTEAFF

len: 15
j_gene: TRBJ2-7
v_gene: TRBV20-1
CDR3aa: CSARDPGMPSYEQYF

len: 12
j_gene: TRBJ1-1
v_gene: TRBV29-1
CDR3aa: CSVVVTFTEAFF

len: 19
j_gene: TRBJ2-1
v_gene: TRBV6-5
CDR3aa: CASSYSIPRRTEDSSEQFF

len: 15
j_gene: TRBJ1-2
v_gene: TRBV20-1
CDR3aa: CSARWPSGTRYGYTF

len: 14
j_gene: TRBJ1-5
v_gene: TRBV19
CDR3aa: CASSIGASNQPQHF

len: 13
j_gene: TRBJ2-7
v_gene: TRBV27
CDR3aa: CASTAGSSYEQYF

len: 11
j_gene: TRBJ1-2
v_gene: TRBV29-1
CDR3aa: CSGGSDYGYTF

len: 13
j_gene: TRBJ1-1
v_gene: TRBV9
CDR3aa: CASSNTGNNEAFF

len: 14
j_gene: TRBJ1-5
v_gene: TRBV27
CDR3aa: CASTLKGWDQPQHF

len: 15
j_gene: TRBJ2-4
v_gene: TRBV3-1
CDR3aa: CASSRKRERVNIQYF

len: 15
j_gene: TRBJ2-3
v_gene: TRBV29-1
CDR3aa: CSVLVVDRFTDTQYF

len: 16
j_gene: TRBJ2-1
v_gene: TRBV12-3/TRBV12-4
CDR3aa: CASRTPPVVGDNEQFF

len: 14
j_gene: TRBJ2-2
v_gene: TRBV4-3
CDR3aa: CASSQDPGAGELFF

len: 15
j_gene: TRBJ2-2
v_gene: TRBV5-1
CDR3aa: CAIPSPGGGTGELFF

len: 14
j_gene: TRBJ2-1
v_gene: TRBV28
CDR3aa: CASTPWDGYNEQFF

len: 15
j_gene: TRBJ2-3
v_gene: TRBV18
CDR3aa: CASSPPREGTDTQYF

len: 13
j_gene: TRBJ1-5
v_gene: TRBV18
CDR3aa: CASSRQGPEPQHF

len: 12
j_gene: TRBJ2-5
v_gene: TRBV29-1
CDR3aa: CIERQEPETQYF

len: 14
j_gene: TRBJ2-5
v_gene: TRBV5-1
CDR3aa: CASSPNFRGETQYF

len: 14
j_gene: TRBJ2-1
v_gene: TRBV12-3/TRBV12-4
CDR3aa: CASDGGDNYNEQFF

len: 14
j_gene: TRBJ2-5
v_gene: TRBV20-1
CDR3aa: CSARLSGGQETQYF

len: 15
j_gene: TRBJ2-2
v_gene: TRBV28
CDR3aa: CASRPDGTNTGELFF

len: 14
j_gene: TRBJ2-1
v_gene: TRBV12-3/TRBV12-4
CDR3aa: CASTLGLAGAEQFF